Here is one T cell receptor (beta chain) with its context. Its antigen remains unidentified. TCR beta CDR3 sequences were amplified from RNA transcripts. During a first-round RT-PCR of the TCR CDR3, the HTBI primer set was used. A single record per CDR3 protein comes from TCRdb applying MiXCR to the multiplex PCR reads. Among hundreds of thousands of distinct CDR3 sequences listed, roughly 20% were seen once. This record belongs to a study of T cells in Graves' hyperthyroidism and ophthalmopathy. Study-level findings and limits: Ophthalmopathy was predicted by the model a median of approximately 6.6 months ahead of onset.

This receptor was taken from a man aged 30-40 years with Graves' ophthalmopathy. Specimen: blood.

As DNA, the CDR3 is TGTGCCACCCAAGGACAGTCCGGGACCCAGTACTTC. Residues: CATQGQSGTQYF. The chain joins TRBV28 to TRBJ2-5, with D tentatively TRBD1 (6 bases). The CDR3 loop spans 12 amino acids. Germline V CDR1 and CDR2: MDHEN, SYDVKM. Trimming took 10 bases from V and 7 from J, leaving 16 bases between them. The whole variable domain, filled in from reference TRBV28 and TRBJ2-5, reads DVKVTQSSRYLVKRTGEKVFLECVQDMDHENMFWYRQDPGLGLRLIYFSYDVKMKEKGDIPEGYSVSREKKERFSLILESASTNQTSMYLCATQGQSGTQYFGPGTRLLVL.